This entry lists 9 T cell receptor beta chains sequenced from one sample in a study of prognosis after radiotherapy for stage I lung cancer (dated by TCRdb to 2020 to 2023). TCRdb records Illumina HiSeq 3000 as the sequencer. The TCR beta CDR3 region was amplified from genomic DNA by two rounds of multiplex PCR. In the first PCR round, primers specific to each TRBV and TRBJ gene were used, and the primer sequences were filed in Chinese patent CN105087789A. TCRdb trimmed public reads at Q25 via fastp, called clones via MiXCR and kept in-frame beta chains. Here each entry gathers all rows of one CDR3 protein and keeps the most common genes and DNA. The sample data list around 30,000 distinct CDR3 sequences, and around 30% of these were observed just once. Clones ranked in the top ten supply about 12% of the sample. Sequencing was performed on PBMCs, taken before or after stereotactic body radiation therapy (not recorded which). These TCRs come from a donor over 45 with non-small cell lung cancer.

This clonotype was seen only a few times. V is TRBV29-1 and J is TRBJ1-2; 7 bases agree with TRBD1. Germline assignment: CDR1 SQVTM and CDR2 ANQGSEA. The CDR3 has 12 amino acids. V lost 7 bases to trimming and J lost 2 bases; unmatched junction nucleotides: 4. CDR3 protein: CSGETGNYGYTF. CDR3 bases: TGCAGCGGGGAGACAGGGAACTATGGCTACACCTTC.

Remarks on this clonotype: One junction end disagrees with the germline gene, perhaps due to a read error. The rearrangement links TRBV28 to TRBJ1-5, with TRBD1 matching over 7 bases. The CDR3 spans 15 residues. Per the germline V gene, CDR1 is MDHEN and CDR2 is SYDVKM. CDR3 protein: CASSLDRQNNQPQHF. The CDR3 bases are TGTGCAAGCAGCCTGGACAGGCAAAACAATCAGCCCCAGCATTTT.

This clonotype has at least ten counts. This rearrangement joins TRBV19 to TRBJ2-1; 10 bases fit TRBD1. This CDR3 is built from 16 residues. The germline CDR1 and CDR2 sequences are LNHDA and SQIVND (reference sequence). V was clipped by 1 base and J by 2 bases; unmatched bases: 2. The CDR3 region is CASSIGTGGPYNEQFF. DNA for the CDR3: TGTGCCAGTAGTATAGGGACAGGGGGACCCTACAATGAGCAGTTCTTC.

This clonotype has at least ten counts. The V gene is TRBV3-1, the J gene TRBJ2-7, with 14 bases lining up with TRBD2. This CDR3 contains 20 residues. V shed 0 bases, J shed 5 bases, and the junction held 15 bases outside the gene matches. Germline loops: CDR1 LGHDT, CDR2 YNNKEL (reference sequence). In nucleotides, the CDR3 is TGTGCCAGCAGCCAAGATAAAAGGCGACTAGCGGGGGGGCCCAAAGACGAGCAGTACTTC. Amino acids: CASSQDKRRLAGGPKDEQYF.

This clonotype has a count of ten or more. This chain links TRBV5-5 with TRBJ1-2; no clear D. Trimming cost V 0 bases and J 2 bases, with 8 bases left between them. The CDR3 has 14 amino acids. The V gene's germline CDR1 is SGHKS and CDR2 YYEKEE (reference sequence). CDR3 nucleotide sequence: TGTGCCAGCAGCTTGGTGGCAGAGAACTATGGCTACACCTTC. Its protein product is CASSLVAENYGYTF.

The table lists this clonotype with many counts. The chain links TRBV2 to TRBJ2-2; D not certain. The CDR3 extends over 12 amino acids. CDR1 SNHLY and CDR2 FYNNEI come from the germline V gene. V was pared by 3 bases and J by 9 bases, with 8 bases between. The CDR3 DNA reads TGTGCCAGCAGTGAGCCGACCAGGGAGCTGTTTTTT. This sequence encodes CASSEPTRELFF.

Notes on this clonotype: A far more abundant clone sits one base away, making this likely a read error. The gene calls are TRBV6-8 and TRBJ2-7, with TRBD2 matching 9 bases. The length of the CDR3 is 18 residues. J was trimmed by 0 bases and V by 7 bases; bases with no gene match: 16. Looked up from germline, CDR1 is MNHGY and CDR2 is SAAAGT. The CDR3, as DNA: TGTGCCAGCAAGAAGGGGCTAGCGGGATGGCCGTTCTCCTACGAGCAGTACTTC. It codes for CASKKGLAGWPFSYEQYF.

By frequency in the sample, this clonotype is medium-sized (0.01 to 0.1%). V gene TRBV30 combines with J gene TRBJ2-7, with D perhaps assigned TRBD1 or TRBD2 (5 bases each). This CDR3 has 12 residues. V shed 3 bases and J shed 3 bases, with 9 bases lying between them. CDR1 and CDR2 from the germline V gene are GTSNPN and SVGIG (reference sequence). CDR3 amino acids: CAWSEGLYEQYF. CDR3 DNA: TGTGCCTGGAGCGAGGGGCTCTACGAGCAGTACTTC. Full variable domain (outside the CDR3, taken from reference TRBV30 and TRBJ2-7): SQTIHQWPATLVQPVGSPLSLECTVEGTSNPNLYWYRQAAGRGLQLLFYSVGIGQISSEVPQNLSASRPQDRQFILSSKKLLLSDSGFYLCAWSEGLYEQYFGPGTRLTVT.

V usage is TRBV6-4 and J usage is TRBJ1-2; perhaps TRBD1 as D (5 bases). Trimming took off 3 bases at V and 5 bases at J, with 19 bases between the two ends. This CDR3 spans 16 amino acids. The germline gives CDR1 MRHNA, CDR2 SNTAGT. The CDR3 loop reads CASSEDGHLPEYGYTF. The CDR3 nucleotides read TGTGCCAGCAGTGAAGATGGACACCTACCTGAATATGGCTACACCTTC.